The 10 T cell receptor beta chains presented below share a single source sample, sequenced in a study of CD8+CD57+ T cells in acquired aplastic anemia. For CDR3 and TCR beta VDJ profiling, genomic DNA was the template used. TCRdb reanalysed the reads using MiXCR and keeps one entry per CDR3 protein. This table holds 260,000 or so distinct CDR3 sequences, around 43% found once. Sequencing involved patients with CD8+CD57+ cell expansion previously shown by flow cytometry. Sequencing input: sorted CD4+, CD8+, or CD8+CD57+ T cells (not recorded which) from PBMCs. Receptors originate from a human donor with aplastic anemia.

The chain carries TRBV29-1 and TRBJ2-3, with a possible D match to TRBD1 (6 bases). Trimming pared 6 bases from V and 2 bases from J, leaving 12 bases between. The germline gives CDR1 SQVTM, CDR2 ANQGSEA. The CDR3 is 13 residues long. This chain's CDR3 is CSVEQGPTDTQYF. DNA of the CDR3: TGCAGCGTCGAACAGGGACCCACAGATACGCAGTATTTT.

The chain joins TRBV28 to TRBJ1-1; 7 bases are a match to TRBD1. The trim removed 5 bases at V and 4 bases at J, leaving 7 bases unmatched. Germline assignment: CDR1 MDHEN and CDR2 SYDVKM. The CDR3 runs to 14 residues. CDR3 coding DNA: TGTGCCAGCAGTCTAACAGGGGTCGGCACTGAAGCTTTCTTT. Its protein is CASSLTGVGTEAFF.

This clonotype was counted between two and nine times. This sequence joins TRBV7-9 and TRBJ2-3, with D perhaps being TRBD1 or TRBD2 (7 bases each). Trimming took 6 bases from V and 3 from J, leaving 16 bases between them. Germline V gene sequence: CDR1 SEHNR, CDR2 FQNEAQ (reference sequence). This CDR3 region has 15 residues. CDR3 bases: TGTGCCAGCAGTATGAGACAGGGAGGGACAGATACGCAGTATTTT. Amino acid sequence: CASSMRQGGTDTQYF.

The gene calls are TRBV20-1 and TRBJ1-1; 9 nucleotides match TRBD1. After removal of 3 bases from V and 3 bases from J, the junction contained 14 bases not matched to a gene. CDR1 and CDR2 (germline): DFQATT, SNEGSKA (reference sequence). The CDR3 covers 17 residues. The CDR3 DNA sequence: TGCAGTGCTAGTCCGACAGGGGGTCGACTAGCGGACACTGAAGCTTTCTTT. Protein sequence: CSASPTGGRLADTEAFF.

Comments on this clonotype: Mismatch with germline at one junction end may stem from a read error. The chain recombines TRBV24-1 with TRBJ1-6, with 8 positions matching TRBD1. CDR1 and CDR2 from the germline V gene are KGHDR and SFDVKD. The length of the CDR3 is 15 residues. The CDR3 nucleotides are TGTGCCACCAGTGACTTTGACAGGGGCCCTTCACCCCCCCACTTT. It codes for CATSDFDRGPSPPHF.

The gene calls are TRBV7-9 and TRBJ1-6, with D possibly being TRBD1 (6 bases). With 5 bases removed from V and 6 bases from J, the gap between germline ends came to 20 bases. The CDR3 runs to 17 residues. CDR1 is SEHNR and CDR2 is FQNEAQ in the germline V gene (reference sequence). For the CDR3, the DNA is TGTGCCAGCAGCCCTTCTGCTGGGGGGGCTGGTAATTCACCCCTCCACTTT. Its translation is CASSPSAGGAGNSPLHF.

In the case of this clonotype: A single base separates this from a much larger clone, so it may be a read error. The final CDR3 position lacks the conserved phenylalanine or tryptophan, pointing to a likely read error. V usage is TRBV7-2 and J usage is TRBJ1-1; D remains ambiguous. The CDR3 spans 14 residues. V gave up 6 bases and J gave up 8 bases, with 19 bases separating them. CDR1 and CDR2 (germline): SGHTA, FQGNSA. The CDR3 DNA reads TGTGCCAGCAGGCGTCAAGAGGGTGAGGCGGAAGCTTTCTTA. The encoded protein is CASRRQEGEAEAFL.

There are many counts of this clonotype. The chain has TRBV7-9 and TRBJ2-7, with 7 bases aligning to TRBD1. J lost 2 bases, V lost 5 bases, and 9 bases had no gene match. This CDR3 region has 15 residues. Per the germline V gene, CDR1 is SEHNR and CDR2 is FQNEAQ (reference sequence). Written as DNA, the CDR3 is TGTGCCAGCAGCCCAATCAACAGGGGAGCCTACGAGCAGTACTTC. It specifies CASSPINRGAYEQYF.

The chain is built from TRBV7-2 and TRBJ1-2; no definite D call. Trimming removed 5 bases from V and 13 bases from J, with 14 bases in between. In germline, CDR1 is SGHTA, CDR2 FQGNSA. The CDR3 loop spans 11 amino acids. CDR3 loop: CASSQSILSTF. DNA of the CDR3: TGTGCCAGCAGCCAGTCCATCCTTAGCACCTTC.

Worth noting for this clonotype: The conserved phenylalanine or tryptophan normally closing the CDR3 is absent here, so this likely arose from a read error. CDR3 nucleotide sequence: TGCGCCAGCAGTGAGGGACAGGATAATTCACCCCTCCACTCT. It encodes CASSEGQDNSPLHS. The rearrangement links TRBV10-2 to TRBJ1-6; 7 bases line up with TRBD1. CDR1 is WSHSY and CDR2 is SAAADI in the germline V gene. With V trimmed by 2 bases and J by 5 bases, 0 bases remained unmatched. The CDR3 has 14 amino acids.